The 13 T cell receptor beta chains reported below all come from one sample, sequenced in a study of immune characteristics of hereditary and idiopathic chronic pancreatitis. Chronic pancreatitis tissue was collected during total pancreatectomy with islet autotransplantation. Only in-frame clones appear in the TCRdb table, and some are missing; sequencing was by immunoSEQ multiplex PCR. The data contain 6,000 or so clones, approximately 70% of them singletons. The sample taken for sequencing was pancreas tissue with hereditary chronic pancreatitis. The source is a human donor with chronic pancreatitis.

This chain joins TRBV7-6 and TRBJ1-3; no reliable D call. Trimming removed 3 bases at V and 4 bases at J, with 4 bases between. Germline CDR1 SGHVS, CDR2 FNYEAQ. The length of the CDR3 is 12 residues. CDR3 sequence: CASSLEGNTIYF. In DNA, the CDR3 is TGTGCCAGCAGCTTGGAGGGAAACACCATATATTTT.

This clone came up a few times. This chain uses TRBV6-2 or TRBV6-3 with TRBJ2-6; 8 positions agree with TRBD1. The V segment lost 5 bases and the J segment 0 bases; nucleotides outside the gene matches: 6. CDR1 and CDR2 from the germline V gene are MNHEY and SVGEGT. The CDR3 is made up of 17 amino acids. Written as DNA, the CDR3 is TGTGCCAGCAGTGGACAGGGAGACTCCTCTGGGGCCAACGTCCTGACTTTC. Translating gives CASSGQGDSSGANVLTF.

The chain carries TRBV27 and TRBJ1-2; TRBD1 matches at 8 bases. The V and J ends lost 5 bases and 3 bases, in that order; junction bases with no gene match: 11. Germline values: CDR1 MNHEY, CDR2 SMNVEV (reference sequence). The length of the CDR3 is 16 residues. The CDR3 reads CASSNRNRGAHYGYTF. CDR3 bases: TGTGCCAGCAGTAACCGGAACAGGGGGGCCCACTATGGCTACACCTTC.

The chain combines TRBV2 with TRBJ1-5, with D possibly TRBD1 on 6 matching bases. The CDR3 has 15 residues. In germline, CDR1 is SNHLY, CDR2 FYNNEI. Trimming left V 5 bases short and J 1 base short, with 12 bases between. The CDR3 loop is CASSSDSGSNQPQHF. CDR3 nucleotide sequence: TGTGCCAGCAGTTCGGACAGCGGGAGCAATCAGCCCCAGCATTTT.

The genes are TRBV3-1 (or the pseudogene TRBV3-2) and TRBJ1-1, with 9 bases identical to TRBD1. The CDR3 loop spans 14 amino acids. V dropped 2 bases and J dropped 11; count of bases not matched to a gene: 9. Germline-derived CDR1 and CDR2 are LGHDT and YNNKEL (reference sequence). The CDR3 coding sequence is TGTGCCAGCAGCCAATTTTCAGGACAGGGGACTGCTTTCTTT. Residues: CASSQFSGQGTAFF.

The V and J genes are TRBV14 and TRBJ2-5; 9 nucleotides line up with TRBD2. The ends lost 2 bases at V and 5 bases at J; junction bases unmatched: 6. This CDR3 comprises 15 residues. The germline V gene encodes CDR1 SGHDN and CDR2 FVKESK. The DNA for the CDR3 is TGTGCCAGCAGCCAAACCGCTAGCGGGGATGAGACCCAGTACTTC. Encoded protein: CASSQTASGDETQYF.

This clone is medium-sized (0.01 to 0.1%) within its sample. This chain uses TRBV4-1 with TRBJ2-7; 7 bases align to TRBD2. The CDR3 is 16 residues long. The J segment lost 0 bases and the V segment lost 0 bases, leaving 5 bases of the junction unmatched. Germline V gives CDR1 MGHRA, CDR2 YSYEKL. The CDR3 here is CASSQDHGGSSYEQYV. CDR3 sequence (DNA): TGCGCCAGCAGCCAAGATCACGGGGGGAGCTCCTACGAGCAGTACGTC.

This chain joins TRBV10-1 and TRBJ2-3; 10 bases are a match to TRBD2. Trimming cost V 8 bases and J 2 bases; bases outside gene matches: 10. CDR3 length: 16 amino acids. Germline CDR1 reads WNHNN; CDR2 reads SYGVQD (reference sequence). The DNA for the CDR3 is TGCGCCAGCCTCTGGCTGGGACTAGCGATCACAGATACGCAGTATTTT. The encoded protein is CASLWLGLAITDTQYF.

CDR3 DNA: TGTGCCACCAGTGACCCGACTACCGGGGAGCTGTTTTTT. As protein: CATSDPTTGELFF. The chain has TRBV24-1 and TRBJ2-2; D not resolved. Germline V gives CDR1 KGHDR, CDR2 SFDVKD. The CDR3 sequence is 13 residues long. The V gene lost 4 bases and the J gene lost 5 bases, with 7 bases spanning the gap.

The chain recombines TRBV7-2 with TRBJ1-5; unclear D gene. Germline V gene sequence: CDR1 SGHTA, CDR2 FQGNSA. The CDR3 has 14 amino acids. V gave up 5 bases and J gave up 3 bases, with 11 bases separating them. As DNA, the CDR3 is TGTGCCAGCAGCCAGTCCCCTACCAATCAGCCCCAGCATTTT. Residues: CASSQSPTNQPQHF.

The V and J genes are TRBV7-8 and TRBJ1-1; D unclear. This CDR3 region has 13 residues. Trimming removed 5 bases at V and 1 base at J, with 8 bases between. Germline V gene data show CDR1 as SGHVS and CDR2 as FQNEAQ. Here the CDR3 reads CASSAGRNTEAFF. DNA for the CDR3: TGTGCCAGCAGCGCCGGGAGGAACACTGAAGCTTTCTTT.

J is TRBJ2-1 and V is TRBV7-8, with D maybe TRBD1 (6 bases). V lost 4 bases and J 6 bases, leaving 16 bases between the germline ends. The germline V gene encodes CDR1 SGHVS and CDR2 FQNEAQ. This CDR3 is 15 amino acids long. The CDR3 is CASSSPGHRSNEQFF. The CDR3 DNA reads TGTGCCAGCAGCTCGCCGGGACACCGATCCAATGAGCAGTTCTTC.

The rearrangement uses TRBV13 and TRBJ1-2; a possible D gene is TRBD1 (6 bases). This CDR3 has 13 amino acids. CDR1 and CDR2 from the germline V gene are PRHDT and FYEKMQ (reference sequence). V was trimmed by 4 bases and J by 3 bases, leaving 9 bases between them. In DNA form, the CDR3 reads TGTGCCAGCAGCTGGGGGGCGCACTATGGCTACACCTTC. Protein: CASSWGAHYGYTF.